This is a list of T cell receptor beta chains from one sample in a study of blood T cell repertoires in COVID-19. Assay: immunoSEQ multiplex PCR; the TCRdb copy retains only in-frame clones and omits some. The sample yields more than 150,000 clones, under 85% seen once. The specimen was peripheral blood. The receptors shown here come from a woman of 80 years or more with acute or convalescent COVID-19. CDR3s include the opening cysteine and the closing phenylalanine or tryptophan. The D gene is left open where the match is weak. Rows may omit the clone size; those that give it use once, few, many or a size class.

d_call: .
cdr3_length: 18
j_call: TRBJ2-1
v_call: TRBV6-6
clone_size: .
cdr3_nt: TGTGCCAGCAGTCCCACCTCCTGGGGGCCTATATCCTACAATGAGCAGTTCTTC
cdr3_aa: CASSPTSWGPISYNEQFF

d_call: TRBD1
cdr3_length: 14
j_call: TRBJ2-4
v_call: TRBV18
clone_size: .
cdr3_nt: TGTGCCAGCTCACTGGACAGGGTTGTAAACATTCAGTACTTC
cdr3_aa: CASSLDRVVNIQYF

d_call: TRBD2
cdr3_length: 20
j_call: TRBJ2-2
v_call: TRBV9
clone_size: .
cdr3_nt: TGTGCCAGCAGTGATAGACCTAAGGGACTAGCGGGAGGCGGTGTCGGGGAGCTGTTTTTT
cdr3_aa: CASSDRPKGLAGGGVGELFF

d_call: .
cdr3_length: 13
j_call: TRBJ2-7
v_call: TRBV20-1
clone_size: .
cdr3_nt: TGCAGTGCTAGTATTGGGGCGGTCTACGAGCAGTACTTC
cdr3_aa: CSASIGAVYEQYF

d_call: .
cdr3_length: 11
j_call: TRBJ1-1
v_call: TRBV20-1
clone_size: .
cdr3_nt: TGCAGTGCCCAGGGAGGCACTGAAGCTTTCTTT
cdr3_aa: CSAQGGTEAFF

d_call: TRBD2
cdr3_length: 16
j_call: TRBJ2-3
v_call: TRBV19
clone_size: .
cdr3_nt: TGTGCCAGTAGTATTTTCGGGGGGGGAGGGACAGATACGCAGTATTTT
cdr3_aa: CASSIFGGGGTDTQYF

d_call: TRBD2
cdr3_length: 18
j_call: TRBJ2-3
v_call: TRBV3-1/TRBV3-2
clone_size: .
cdr3_nt: TGTGCCAGCAGCCATGTTCCCACTAGCGGGGGGCTCACAGATACGCAGTATTTT
cdr3_aa: CASSHVPTSGGLTDTQYF

d_call: TRBD1
cdr3_length: 14
j_call: TRBJ1-5
v_call: TRBV27
clone_size: .
cdr3_nt: TGTGCCAGCAGCCCGGGACAGGGTTATCAGCCCCAGCATTTT
cdr3_aa: CASSPGQGYQPQHF

d_call: TRBD2
cdr3_length: 16
j_call: TRBJ2-3
v_call: TRBV5-4
clone_size: .
cdr3_nt: TGTGCCATCTCCCCCGGGCTAGCGGGAGTACGGGATACGCAGTATTTT
cdr3_aa: CAISPGLAGVRDTQYF

d_call: TRBD1
cdr3_length: 17
j_call: TRBJ1-2
v_call: TRBV11-2
clone_size: .
cdr3_nt: TGTGCCAGCAGCTTAGCCGGGACAGGGGTCTCGTTGCGTGGCTACACCTTC
cdr3_aa: CASSLAGTGVSLRGYTF

d_call: TRBD2
cdr3_length: 16
j_call: TRBJ2-2
v_call: TRBV5-1
clone_size: .
cdr3_nt: TGCGCCAGCAGCTGGGGACTAGCGGGTAACACCGGGGAGCTGTTTTTT
cdr3_aa: CASSWGLAGNTGELFF

d_call: TRBD2
cdr3_length: 14
j_call: TRBJ2-1
v_call: TRBV7-3
clone_size: .
cdr3_nt: TGTGCCAGCAGCCTCGGACTAGCGGGAGCCCCGGAGTTCTTC
cdr3_aa: CASSLGLAGAPEFF

d_call: TRBD1
cdr3_length: 15
j_call: TRBJ2-3
v_call: TRBV7-3
clone_size: once
cdr3_nt: TGTGCCAGCAGCCCGGGACAGATATACACAGATACGCAGTATTTT
cdr3_aa: CASSPGQIYTDTQYF

d_call: .
cdr3_length: 14
j_call: TRBJ1-1
v_call: TRBV11-3
clone_size: once
cdr3_nt: TGTGCCAGCAGCCTTCGGGGGGGGAAGACTGAAGCTTTCTTT
cdr3_aa: CASSLRGGKTEAFF

d_call: .
cdr3_length: 13
j_call: TRBJ2-2
v_call: TRBV3-1/TRBV3-2
clone_size: .
cdr3_nt: TGTGCCAGCAGCCAAGGTCGGTCCCGGGAGCTGTTTTTT
cdr3_aa: CASSQGRSRELFF

d_call: .
cdr3_length: 13
j_call: TRBJ2-7
v_call: TRBV11-2
clone_size: .
cdr3_nt: TGTGCCAGCCTTCCGTCAGGGGCCTACGAGCAGTACTTC
cdr3_aa: CASLPSGAYEQYF

d_call: TRBD2
cdr3_length: 16
j_call: TRBJ2-5
v_call: TRBV7-9
clone_size: .
cdr3_nt: TGTGCCAGCAGCTTAGGTGAGCGGGAGGTTCAAGAGACCCAGTACTTC
cdr3_aa: CASSLGEREVQETQYF

d_call: TRBD2
cdr3_length: 14
j_call: TRBJ2-1
v_call: TRBV7-2
clone_size: .
cdr3_nt: TGTGCCAGCACCGAGAGGACTAGTTATAATGAGCAGTTCTTC
cdr3_aa: CASTERTSYNEQFF

d_call: TRBD1
cdr3_length: 14
j_call: TRBJ1-4
v_call: TRBV6-5
clone_size: .
cdr3_nt: TGTGCCAGCAGCCGACAGGGCGCAAATGAAAAACTGTTTTTT
cdr3_aa: CASSRQGANEKLFF

d_call: TRBD1
cdr3_length: 15
j_call: TRBJ1-5
v_call: TRBV6-5
clone_size: .
cdr3_nt: TGTGCCAGCAGTCGGGGACAGGAGAGCAATCAGCCCCAGCATTTT
cdr3_aa: CASSRGQESNQPQHF

d_call: TRBD1
cdr3_length: 16
j_call: TRBJ1-5
v_call: TRBV19
clone_size: few
cdr3_nt: TGTGCCAGTAGTCTCTCGACAGGGGGAAAGAATCAGCCCCAGCATTTT
cdr3_aa: CASSLSTGGKNQPQHF

d_call: .
cdr3_length: 16
j_call: TRBJ2-5
v_call: TRBV5-6
clone_size: .
cdr3_nt: TGTGCCAGCAGCTTGGTTGTGTCGGGGTCCCAAGAGACCCAGTACTTC
cdr3_aa: CASSLVVSGSQETQYF

d_call: .
cdr3_length: 12
j_call: TRBJ1-6
v_call: TRBV6-5
clone_size: .
cdr3_nt: TGTGCCAGCAGACAGACGAATTCACCCCTCCACTTT
cdr3_aa: CASRQTNSPLHF

d_call: .
cdr3_length: 13
j_call: TRBJ2-7
v_call: TRBV9
clone_size: .
cdr3_nt: TGTGCCAGCAGCCCTCGGAGCTCCTACGAGCAGTACTTC
cdr3_aa: CASSPRSSYEQYF

d_call: .
cdr3_length: 16
j_call: TRBJ2-7
v_call: TRBV7-2
clone_size: .
cdr3_nt: TGTGCCAGCAGCTTAGGTGAGGTGTCGTTCTCCTACGAGCAGTACTTC
cdr3_aa: CASSLGEVSFSYEQYF

d_call: TRBD1
cdr3_length: 13
j_call: TRBJ1-2
v_call: TRBV2
clone_size: .
cdr3_nt: TGTGCCAGCAGACCACAGGGGGGCTATGGCTACACCTTC
cdr3_aa: CASRPQGGYGYTF

d_call: .
cdr3_length: 15
j_call: TRBJ2-2
v_call: TRBV5-4
clone_size: few
cdr3_nt: TGTGCCAGCAGCTTGGTCGGGGGGCGTACCGGGGAGCTGTTTTTT
cdr3_aa: CASSLVGGRTGELFF

d_call: .
cdr3_length: 17
j_call: TRBJ1-5
v_call: TRBV6-2/TRBV6-3
clone_size: .
cdr3_nt: TGTGCCAGCAGCCCCCCTTGGGGGGGATTTAGCAATCAGCCCCAGCATTTT
cdr3_aa: CASSPPWGGFSNQPQHF

d_call: .
cdr3_length: 15
j_call: TRBJ1-2
v_call: TRBV18
clone_size: .
cdr3_nt: TGTGCCAGCTCATCTTTTGGAGGGATTGACTATGGCTACACCTTC
cdr3_aa: CASSSFGGIDYGYTF

d_call: .
cdr3_length: 13
j_call: TRBJ2-1
v_call: TRBV6-6
clone_size: .
cdr3_nt: TGTGCCAGCAGTCCTACCGGGAGAAATGAGCAGTTCTTC
cdr3_aa: CASSPTGRNEQFF

d_call: TRBD1
cdr3_length: 15
j_call: TRBJ1-5
v_call: TRBV7-2
clone_size: .
cdr3_nt: TGTGCCAGCAGCTTAGAGGGACAGGGAGGTCAGCCCCAGCATTTT
cdr3_aa: CASSLEGQGGQPQHF

d_call: .
cdr3_length: 16
j_call: TRBJ1-2
v_call: TRBV4-1
clone_size: .
cdr3_nt: TGCGCCAGCAGCCAAGATCTCGGGGGATGGGGGGGTGGCTACACCTTC
cdr3_aa: CASSQDLGGWGGGYTF

d_call: .
cdr3_length: 13
j_call: TRBJ1-2
v_call: TRBV30
clone_size: few
cdr3_nt: TGTGCCTGGAGTGTAAAGTCTGAGGGAGGCTACACCTTC
cdr3_aa: CAWSVKSEGGYTF

d_call: TRBD2
cdr3_length: 12
j_call: TRBJ2-1
v_call: TRBV6-5
clone_size: .
cdr3_nt: TGTGCCAGCAGCCCGGGGGGGAATGAGCAGTTCTTC
cdr3_aa: CASSPGGNEQFF

d_call: TRBD2
cdr3_length: 16
j_call: TRBJ2-3
v_call: TRBV5-4
clone_size: .
cdr3_nt: TGTGCCAGCAGCCCGGGACTAGCGGGGGGGACGGATACGCAGTATTTT
cdr3_aa: CASSPGLAGGTDTQYF

d_call: TRBD1
cdr3_length: 14
j_call: TRBJ1-1
v_call: TRBV5-4
clone_size: .
cdr3_nt: TGTGCCAGCAGCTTCCAGGGGGCGAACACTGAAGCTTTCTTT
cdr3_aa: CASSFQGANTEAFF

d_call: .
cdr3_length: 13
j_call: TRBJ1-1
v_call: TRBV5-1
clone_size: few
cdr3_nt: TGCGCCAGCAGGGACAACATGAACACTGAAGCTTTCTTT
cdr3_aa: CASRDNMNTEAFF

d_call: .
cdr3_length: 15
j_call: TRBJ1-3
v_call: TRBV28
clone_size: .
cdr3_nt: TGTGCCAGCAGTCCCCCCCGGGGGTATGGAAACACCATATATTTT
cdr3_aa: CASSPPRGYGNTIYF

d_call: .
cdr3_length: 12
j_call: TRBJ2-1
v_call: TRBV9
clone_size: .
cdr3_nt: TGTGCCAGCAGCACCCAGCGCGGGCAGCAGTTCTTC
cdr3_aa: CASSTQRGQQFF

d_call: TRBD1
cdr3_length: 13
j_call: TRBJ1-2
v_call: TRBV6-1
clone_size: .
cdr3_nt: TGTGCCAGCAGCCTCGGACAGGGCGGTGGCTACACCTTC
cdr3_aa: CASSLGQGGGYTF

d_call: .
cdr3_length: 14
j_call: TRBJ1-2
v_call: TRBV5-4
clone_size: .
cdr3_nt: TGTGCCAGCAGCTTGATGGGACTAGAAGGAGGCTACACCTTC
cdr3_aa: CASSLMGLEGGYTF

d_call: .
cdr3_length: 14
j_call: TRBJ1-2
v_call: TRBV10-3
clone_size: .
cdr3_nt: TGTGCCATCAGTGAGTCGGGGACAACTTATGGCTACACCTTC
cdr3_aa: CAISESGTTYGYTF

d_call: .
cdr3_length: 13
j_call: TRBJ2-3
v_call: TRBV11-3
clone_size: .
cdr3_nt: TGTGCCAGCAGCTTGGCGGGATCGGATACGCAGTATTTT
cdr3_aa: CASSLAGSDTQYF

d_call: TRBD1
cdr3_length: 16
j_call: TRBJ2-2
v_call: TRBV9
clone_size: .
cdr3_nt: TGTGCCAGCAGCGTAGAGGCAGGGGGCCCGCCCGGGGAGCTGTTTTTT
cdr3_aa: CASSVEAGGPPGELFF

d_call: TRBD1
cdr3_length: 15
j_call: TRBJ1-4
v_call: TRBV6-5
clone_size: .
cdr3_nt: TGTGCCAGCAATCGAGCCGGGACAGTAAATGAAAAACTGTTTTTT
cdr3_aa: CASNRAGTVNEKLFF

d_call: .
cdr3_length: 13
j_call: TRBJ1-1
v_call: TRBV25-1
clone_size: .
cdr3_nt: TGTGCCAGCCAACAGGTTATGAACACTGAAGCTTTCTTT
cdr3_aa: CASQQVMNTEAFF

d_call: .
cdr3_length: 15
j_call: TRBJ1-1
v_call: TRBV5-1
clone_size: .
cdr3_nt: TGCGCCAGCAGCTTCCTTGGGGAGCGTGGAACTGAAGCTTTCTTT
cdr3_aa: CASSFLGERGTEAFF

d_call: .
cdr3_length: 15
j_call: TRBJ2-2
v_call: TRBV11-2
clone_size: .
cdr3_nt: TGTGCCAGCAGCTTAGGCAGGGTGAACACCGGGGAGCTGTTTTTT
cdr3_aa: CASSLGRVNTGELFF

d_call: TRBD1
cdr3_length: 13
j_call: TRBJ1-2
v_call: TRBV9
clone_size: .
cdr3_nt: TGTGCCAGCAGCGTAGGACAGGGGGACGGCTACACCTTC
cdr3_aa: CASSVGQGDGYTF

d_call: .
cdr3_length: 18
j_call: TRBJ1-5
v_call: TRBV4-1
clone_size: .
cdr3_nt: TGCGCCAGCAGCCGTCTCGGTGGGCAGGGGAGTAGCAATCAGCCCCAGCATTTT
cdr3_aa: CASSRLGGQGSSNQPQHF

d_call: TRBD2
cdr3_length: 16
j_call: TRBJ2-3
v_call: TRBV5-4
clone_size: .
cdr3_nt: TGTGCCAGCAGCTTGGACACTAGCGTTAGCACAGATACGCAGTATTTT
cdr3_aa: CASSLDTSVSTDTQYF

d_call: TRBD1
cdr3_length: 14
j_call: TRBJ2-3
v_call: TRBV29-1
clone_size: .
cdr3_nt: TGCAGCGTTCGTCGGACAGGATTAACGTGGGCGCAGTATTTT
cdr3_aa: CSVRRTGLTWAQYF